This T cell receptor beta chain appears in the sequencing data of a study of T-cell reconstitution after alpha-beta-depleted transplantation in children. Unique molecular identifiers tagged the TCRbeta library. Via MiXCR, TCRdb re-called the PCR reads, giving one row per CDR3 protein. The repertoire holds around 370,000 distinct CDR3 sequences, with 10% as singletons. The CDR3 sequence is 14 residues long. The V segment lost 6 bases and the J segment 8 bases; nucleotides outside the gene matches: 11. Germline CDR1 and CDR2: SGHTA and FQGTGA. The chain couples TRBV7-3 to TRBJ2-3, with TRBD2 matching over 7 bases. The clonotype was recovered from a human donor who donated a stem cell graft to a child with acute lymphoblastic leukemia. The sequencing used PBMCs from the stem cell graft donor, collected from the stem cell graft. CDR3 DNA sequence: TGTGCCAGCAGTAGCGGGCCGGGCTTGGGTACGCAGTATTTT. Its translation is CASSSGPGLGTQYF.